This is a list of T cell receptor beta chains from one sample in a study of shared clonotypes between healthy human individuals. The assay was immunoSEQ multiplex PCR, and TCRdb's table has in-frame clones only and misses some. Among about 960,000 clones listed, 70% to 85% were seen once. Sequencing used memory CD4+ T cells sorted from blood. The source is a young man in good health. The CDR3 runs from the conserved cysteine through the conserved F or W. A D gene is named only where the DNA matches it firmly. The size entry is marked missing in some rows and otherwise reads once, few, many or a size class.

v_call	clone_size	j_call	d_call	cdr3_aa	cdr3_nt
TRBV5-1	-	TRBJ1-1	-	CASSLRDTEAFF	TGCGCCAGCAGCTTACGAGACACTGAAGCTTTCTTT
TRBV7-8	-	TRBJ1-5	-	CASSSLIGGQPQHF	TGTGCCAGCAGCTCTCTGATCGGAGGGCAGCCCCAGCATTTT
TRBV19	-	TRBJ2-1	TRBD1	CASSIEGTGSYNEQFF	TGTGCCAGTAGTATAGAGGGGACAGGCTCCTACAATGAGCAGTTCTTC
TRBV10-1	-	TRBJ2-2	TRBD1	CASSPGQATGELFF	TGCGCCAGCAGCCCGGGACAGGCCACCGGGGAGCTGTTTTTT
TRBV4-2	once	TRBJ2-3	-	CASSPEGGLSTDTQYF	TGTGCCAGCAGCCCAGAGGGGGGGTTAAGCACAGATACGCAGTATTTT
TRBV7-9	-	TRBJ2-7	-	CASSLDQSAYEQYF	TGTGCCAGCAGCTTAGACCAGAGCGCCTACGAGCAGTACTTC
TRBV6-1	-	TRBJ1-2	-	CASSEAVGPPYGYTF	TGTGCCAGCAGTGAAGCGGTTGGGCCCCCCTATGGCTACACCTTC
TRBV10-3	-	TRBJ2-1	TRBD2	CAISESMAQRGPSSYNEQFF	TGTGCCATCAGTGAGTCGATGGCCCAGCGGGGGCCCAGCTCCTACAATGAGCAGTTCTTC
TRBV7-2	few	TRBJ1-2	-	CASSSEVTF	TGTGCCAGCAGCTCCGAGGTCACCTTC
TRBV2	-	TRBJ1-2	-	CASRGDGEDYTF	TGTGCCAGCAGGGGGGATGGGGAAGACTACACCTTC
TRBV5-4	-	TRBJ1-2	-	CASSLGTGPANYGYTF	TGTGCCAGCAGCTTGGGTACAGGCCCAGCTAACTATGGCTACACCTTC
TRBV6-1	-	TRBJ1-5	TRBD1	CASSLGQGDQPQHF	TGTGCCAGCAGCCTCGGACAGGGAGATCAGCCCCAGCATTTT
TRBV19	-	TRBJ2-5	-	CASSIGGARYQETQYF	TGTGCCAGTAGTATAGGTGGGGCTAGGTACCAAGAGACCCAGTACTTC
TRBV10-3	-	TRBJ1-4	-	CATGAGVEKLFF	TGTGCCACCGGGGCTGGAGTCGAAAAACTGTTTTTT
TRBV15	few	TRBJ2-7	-	CATSSWGTDTTYEQYF	TGTGCCACCAGCAGCTGGGGTACAGATACTACCTACGAGCAGTACTTC
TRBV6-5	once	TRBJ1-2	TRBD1	CASSLSDRGNYGYTF	TGTGCCAGCAGTCTCTCGGACAGGGGGAACTATGGCTACACCTTC
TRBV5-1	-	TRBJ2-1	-	CASSLVVNRANEQFF	TGCGCCAGCAGCTTGGTAGTAAACAGGGCCAATGAGCAGTTCTTC
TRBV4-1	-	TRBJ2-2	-	CASSRGLLPTGELFF	TGCGCCAGCAGCCGCGGACTATTACCGACCGGGGAGCTGTTTTTT
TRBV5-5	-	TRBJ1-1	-	CASTPRGTEAFF	TGTGCCAGCACCCCCCGGGGCACTGAAGCTTTCTTT
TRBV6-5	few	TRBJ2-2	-	CASSLQGTGELFF	TGTGCCAGCAGCCTACAGGGTACCGGGGAGCTGTTTTTT
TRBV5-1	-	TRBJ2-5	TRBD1	CASSPGTGVETQYF	TGCGCCAGCAGCCCCGGGACAGGGGTAGAGACCCAGTACTTC
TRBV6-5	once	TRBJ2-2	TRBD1	CASSPRQGTGELFF	TGTGCCAGCAGTCCCCGACAGGGGACCGGGGAGCTGTTTTTT
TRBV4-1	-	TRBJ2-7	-	CASSQERASYEQYF	TGCGCCAGCAGCCAAGAAAGGGCTTCCTACGAGCAGTACTTC
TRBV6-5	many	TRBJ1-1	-	CASREDGNMNTEAFF	TGTGCCAGCAGGGAGGACGGAAACATGAACACTGAAGCTTTCTTT
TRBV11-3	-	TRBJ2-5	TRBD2	CASSTGTSGGETQYF	TGTGCCAGCAGTACCGGGACTAGCGGGGGAGAGACCCAGTACTTC
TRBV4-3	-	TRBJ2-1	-	CASSLFVDTSSYNEQFF	TGCGCCAGCAGCCTCTTTGTGGACACGAGCTCCTACAATGAGCAGTTCTTC
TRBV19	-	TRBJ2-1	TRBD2	CASTPAGGWGNEQFF	TGTGCCAGTACGCCAGCGGGAGGTTGGGGCAATGAGCAGTTCTTC
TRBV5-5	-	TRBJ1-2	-	CASSLVWSGNYGYTF	TGTGCCAGCAGCTTGGTCTGGTCAGGGAACTATGGCTACACCTTC
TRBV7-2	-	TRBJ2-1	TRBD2	CASSFYRLAGDNEQFF	TGTGCCAGCAGCTTTTATAGACTAGCGGGAGACAATGAGCAGTTCTTC
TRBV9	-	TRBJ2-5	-	CASSVGSSQETQYF	TGTGCCAGCAGCGTAGGTAGCTCCCAAGAGACCCAGTACTTC
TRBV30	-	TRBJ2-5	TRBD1	CAWSVRTGGAKVTQYF	TGTGCCTGGAGTGTAAGGACAGGGGGCGCCAAGGTGACCCAGTACTTC
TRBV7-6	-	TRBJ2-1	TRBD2	CASSPRGAGGMFF	TGTGCCAGCAGCCCCCGGGGAGCGGGAGGAATGTTCTTC
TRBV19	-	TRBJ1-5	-	CASSHITGFFNQPQHF	TGTGCCAGTAGTCACATTACAGGTTTCTTCAATCAGCCCCAGCATTTT
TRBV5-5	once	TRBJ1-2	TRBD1	CASSIRDSDYGYTF	TGTGCCAGCAGCATCCGGGACAGCGACTATGGCTACACCTTC
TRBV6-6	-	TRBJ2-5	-	CASSYGGRETQYF	TGTGCCAGCAGTTACGGGGGGCGAGAGACCCAGTACTTC
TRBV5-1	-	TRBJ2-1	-	CASSLESGVQFF	TGCGCCAGCAGCTTGGAGAGTGGGGTGCAGTTCTTC
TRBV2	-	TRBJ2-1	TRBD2	CASLGLGNYNEQFF	TGTGCCAGCTTGGGACTAGGGAACTACAATGAGCAGTTCTTC
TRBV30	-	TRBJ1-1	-	CAWSVRGRNTEAFF	TGTGCCTGGAGTGTACGCGGACGGAACACTGAAGCTTTCTTT
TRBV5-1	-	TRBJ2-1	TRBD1	CASSTGQGASNEQFF	TGCGCCAGCAGCACAGGACAGGGGGCGTCCAATGAGCAGTTCTTC
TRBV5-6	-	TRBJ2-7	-	CASSTPRGTYEQYF	TGTGCCAGCAGCACTCCCAGGGGAACCTACGAGCAGTACTTC
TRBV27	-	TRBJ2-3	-	CASRRGTSADTQYF	TGTGCCAGCAGGAGGGGGACGAGCGCAGATACGCAGTATTTT
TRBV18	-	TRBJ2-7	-	CASSPPQPSYEQYF	TGTGCCAGCTCACCACCGCAGCCCAGCTACGAGCAGTACTTC
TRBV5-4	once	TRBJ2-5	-	CASSNQETQYF	TGTGCCAGCAGCAACCAAGAGACCCAGTACTTC
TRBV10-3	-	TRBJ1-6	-	CAISYRDTNSPLHF	TGTGCCATCAGTTACCGGGACACCAATTCACCCCTCCACTTT
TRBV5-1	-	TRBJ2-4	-	CASRDQNIQYF	TGCGCCAGCAGGGACCAAAACATTCAGTACTTC
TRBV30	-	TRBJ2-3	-	CAWEPPASVTQYF	TGTGCCTGGGAACCTCCGGCAAGCGTCACGCAGTATTTT
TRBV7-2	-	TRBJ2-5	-	CASNTGQGGRETQYF	TGTGCCAGCAACACTGGACAGGGAGGGAGAGAGACCCAGTACTTC
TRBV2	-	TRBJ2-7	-	CASSGGAVWSYEQYF	TGTGCCAGCAGTGGGGGGGCGGTTTGGTCCTACGAGCAGTACTTC